Sequencing of this T cell receptor beta chain was carried out in a study of blood T cell repertoires in COVID-19. The wider study: Spain, Italy and the United States supplied samples that represented acute and convalescent COVID-19. PBMCs, B-cell-depleted T cells, or T cells were the source of the cDNA or gDNA that made up the material.

Original analysis: Nucleated cell number was recorded as an estimate derived from reference gene primer amplification. Some clones are missing from TCRdb's copy, which holds only in-frame ones; the method was immunoSEQ multiplex PCR. V and J calls plus clone size are reproduced from that table; the DNA served to infer D and trimming. Of around 99,000 clones listed, about 89% are singletons. Per germline, CDR1 MNHEY and CDR2 SMNVEV (reference sequence). The CDR3 totals 15 residues. V lost 4 bases to trimming and J lost 7 bases, with 19 bases between them. The receptor was isolated from a woman under 40 with acute or convalescent COVID-19. The material sequenced was peripheral blood. This chain joins TRBV27 and TRBJ1-2; a weak D match, TRBD1 (6 bases). The CDR3 DNA reads TGTGCCAGCAGTTCCCTCGGCGGGGGGCGGGGTGGCTACACCTTC. Translation gives CASSSLGGGRGGYTF.